One sample yielded the 23 T cell receptor beta chains listed below, sequenced in a study of cytomegalovirus exposure and HLA in healthy donors. The PCR used 60 Vbeta and 13 Jbeta primers. The repertoire was sequenced with immunoSEQ multiplex PCR; TCRdb's copy has only in-frame clones and lacks some. The repertoire consists of some 170,000 clones, with about 72% occurring once and the leading ten covering less than 2.5%. Input material: PBMCs. These receptor sequences come from a human donor in good health.

The chain employs TRBV14 and TRBJ2-7, with 8 bases lining up with TRBD2. CDR1 SGHDN and CDR2 FVKESK come from the germline V gene. This CDR3 has 14 amino acids. The V segment lost 6 bases and the J segment 6 bases; nucleotides outside the gene matches: 10. The CDR3 nucleotides are TGTGCCAGCAGTAGGACTAGCTTGGGTCTCGAGCAGTACTTC. Residues: CASSRTSLGLEQYF.

This clone showed up just once. The chain has TRBV6-1 and TRBJ2-7; a weak D match, TRBD1 (6 bases). The CDR3 length is 14 residues. Trimming took 5 bases from V and 4 from J, leaving 15 bases between them. Germline V gene data show CDR1 as MNHNS and CDR2 as SASEGT. Here the CDR3 DNA reads TGTGCCAGCAGTCCATTCCGGGACACTTACGAGCAGTACTTC. The encoded protein is CASSPFRDTYEQYF.

The rearrangement joins TRBV19 to TRBJ1-2, with no clear D. This CDR3 has 15 residues. Germline V gene lookup returns CDR1 LNHDA and CDR2 SQIVND (reference sequence). V was shortened by 0 bases and J by 8 bases, with 16 bases between the two germline ends. This chain's CDR3 is CASSIDWARREGYTF. The CDR3, as DNA: TGTGCCAGTAGTATAGATTGGGCCAGGAGGGAAGGCTACACCTTC.

In this sample, this clone turned up a few times. The genes are TRBV9 and TRBJ2-3; 8 nucleotides agree with TRBD2. Germline CDR1 and CDR2: SGDLS and YYNGEE. V was clipped by 10 bases and J by 2 bases; unmatched bases: 12. This CDR3 contains 15 residues. The DNA of the CDR3 is TGTGCCCGAAACGTGCGGGGGGTCCCCACAGATACGCAGTATTTT. It translates to CARNVRGVPTDTQYF.

This clone came up a few times. The chain recombines TRBV5-4 with TRBJ1-2, with D perhaps matching TRBD1 (6 bases). Per germline, CDR1 SGHNT and CDR2 YYREEE (reference sequence). With 9 bases removed from V and 5 bases from J, the gap between germline ends came to 17 bases. The CDR3 is 13 residues long. The CDR3 sequence: CATSTDSLYGYTF. The CDR3 DNA is TGTGCCACGTCCACGGACAGCCTATATGGCTACACCTTC.

The rearrangement uses TRBV10-3 and TRBJ2-3; D is unclear. Germline-derived CDR1 and CDR2 are ENHRY and SYGVKD. This CDR3 has 13 amino acids. V dropped 5 bases and J dropped 2 bases, with 8 bases sitting between them. The CDR3 coding sequence is TGTGCCATCAGTCCGCGCCCCACAGATACGCAGTATTTT. This sequence encodes CAISPRPTDTQYF.

CDR3 coding DNA: TGTGCCAGCAGCCTACTAAGATGGGAGACCCAGTACTTC. Translation: CASSLLRWETQYF. This rearrangement joins TRBV7-3 to TRBJ2-5, with D unclear. Germline V gene sequence: CDR1 SGHTA, CDR2 FQGTGA. The CDR3 sequence is 13 residues long. V was shortened by 5 bases and J by 5 bases, with 12 bases between the two germline ends.

This clone appeared a single time. This chain uses TRBV11-2 with TRBJ2-7, with 9 bases identical to TRBD2. This CDR3 spans 18 amino acids. V trimming: 4 bases; J trimming: 2 bases; junction bases outside the gene matches: 15. Germline assignment: CDR1 SGHAT and CDR2 FQNNGV. The CDR3 region is CASSSQTSGGLITYEQYF. Here the CDR3 DNA reads TGTGCCAGCAGCTCCCAGACCAGCGGGGGGCTTATTACCTACGAGCAGTACTTC.

The CDR3, as DNA: TGTGCCAGCAGCGTTTTGACAGACGTAGAAGCTTTCTTT. Translating gives CASSVLTDVEAFF. The chain is built from TRBV9 and TRBJ1-1; a possible D gene is TRBD1 (5 bases). CDR1 is SGDLS and CDR2 is YYNGEE in the germline V gene. The CDR3 totals 13 residues. V was cut by 2 bases and J by 8 bases, with 13 bases left in between.

As concerns this clone: Other nucleotide sequences from this sample produce the same CDR3. CDR3 residues: CASSATLAGGYNEQFF. The CDR3 DNA reads as TGTGCCAGCAGCGCAACCTTAGCGGGGGGCTACAATGAGCAGTTCTTC. This sequence joins TRBV9 and TRBJ2-1, with 10 bases lining up with TRBD2. CDR1 and CDR2 (germline): SGDLS, YYNGEE. J gave up 3 bases and V 3 bases, and 6 bases lay outside the gene matches. The CDR3 loop spans 16 amino acids.

V is TRBV5-5 and J is TRBJ2-2, with 10 bases matching TRBD2. CDR1 is SGHKS, CDR2 YYEKEE, per germline (reference sequence). The V gene end was trimmed by 3 bases and the J gene end by 6 bases; junction bases not matched to a gene: 14. The CDR3 covers 18 residues. DNA of the CDR3: TGTGCCAGCAGCTCCTACCGTGGAGCGGGGGGGCCAGCCGGGGAGCTGTTTTTT. Protein: CASSSYRGAGGPAGELFF.

J is TRBJ2-3 and V is TRBV2; the D gene is possibly TRBD2 (6 bases). Germline V lookup: CDR1 SNHLY, CDR2 FYNNEI. V lost 6 bases, J lost 4 bases, and 17 bases lay in between. This CDR3 spans 15 amino acids. In DNA form, the CDR3 reads TGTGCCAGCAGAGTAGGTCGGCCGGGGGCAGATACGCAGTATTTT. Protein product: CASRVGRPGADTQYF.

This chain connects TRBV19 to TRBJ2-2; D uncertain. Deletions cut 10 bases from V and 6 bases from J, with 9 bases between. Per the germline V gene, CDR1 is LNHDA and CDR2 is SQIVND (reference sequence). The CDR3 has 11 amino acids. In DNA form, the CDR3 reads TGTGCCACTAATCTGGCCGGGGAGCTGTTTTTT. As protein: CATNLAGELFF.

This rearrangement joins TRBV5-5 to TRBJ1-1, with a possible D match to TRBD1 (5 bases). V was shortened by 5 bases and J by 4 bases, with 15 bases between the two germline ends. The CDR3 length is 14 residues. CDR1 SGHKS and CDR2 YYEKEE come from the germline V gene (reference sequence). DNA of the CDR3: TGTGCCAGCAGGCCCAGGGTGGGCGGCACTGAAGCTTTCTTT. Encoded protein: CASRPRVGGTEAFF.

The chain carries TRBV6-5 and TRBJ1-5; D unclear. CDR3 length: 16 residues. CDR1 MNHEY and CDR2 SVGAGI come from the germline V gene. Trimming removed 2 bases at V and 4 bases at J, with 15 bases between. This chain's CDR3 is CASSYPQGLGNQPQHF. CDR3 in DNA: TGTGCCAGCAGTTACCCACAAGGACTTGGGAATCAGCCCCAGCATTTT.

The rearrangement uses TRBV6-5 and TRBJ2-1, with 7 positions matching TRBD1. Per germline, CDR1 MNHEY and CDR2 SVGAGI. With V trimmed by 2 bases and J by 3 bases, 7 bases remained unmatched. This CDR3 region has 16 residues. The CDR3 loop is CASSYRPGTDYNEQFF. DNA of the CDR3: TGTGCCAGCAGTTACCGACCCGGGACAGACTACAATGAGCAGTTCTTC.

This clone showed up many times. This chain links TRBV5-1 with TRBJ1-4; D is ambiguous. This CDR3 comprises 13 residues. Trimming shortened V by 4 bases and J by 0 bases, and 4 bases separated the two germline ends. The germline gives CDR1 SGHRS, CDR2 YFSETQ. The CDR3 reads CASSVTTNEKLFF. CDR3 nucleotide sequence: TGCGCCAGCAGCGTCACAACTAATGAAAAACTGTTTTTT.

The chain recombines TRBV6-1 with TRBJ1-2, with D unclear. The V and J ends lost 4 bases and 3 bases respectively, with 9 bases between them. From germline, CDR1 is MNHNS and CDR2 SASEGT. This CDR3 has 13 residues. The CDR3 loop reads CASSVSRDYGYTF. DNA for the CDR3: TGTGCCAGCAGTGTATCGAGGGACTATGGCTACACCTTC.

The chain couples TRBV5-1 to TRBJ2-3; 8 positions match TRBD1. With 4 bases clipped from V and 0 bases from J, the junction kept 10 bases outside the gene matches. In germline, CDR1 is SGHRS, CDR2 YFSETQ. The CDR3 loop spans 17 amino acids. The CDR3 DNA is TGCGCCAGCAGCCCCGGGACAGGCACTACTAGCACAGATACGCAGTATTTT. Translating gives CASSPGTGTTSTDTQYF.

The rearrangement uses TRBV19 and TRBJ1-1; 7 positions agree with TRBD1. CDR3 length: 14 residues. The germline gives CDR1 LNHDA, CDR2 SQIVND (reference sequence). Unmatched junction bases numbered 5, after V lost 4 bases and J lost 3 bases. Here the CDR3 DNA reads TGTGCCAGTAGTACCCTCGGGACAGACACTGAAGCTTTCTTT. Translating it yields CASSTLGTDTEAFF.

The chain links TRBV6-5 to TRBJ2-7, with TRBD1 identical over 7 bases. Losses at the gene ends were 5 bases for V and 0 bases for J; bases not matched to a gene: 1. This CDR3 comprises 13 residues. The V gene's germline CDR1 is MNHEY and CDR2 SVGAGI. The CDR3 nucleotides are TGTGCCAGCAGTCAGGGGGTCTCCTACGAGCAGTACTTC. This translates into CASSQGVSYEQYF.

The chain recombines TRBV10-2 with TRBJ2-7, with no clear D. This CDR3 region has 11 residues. Between the trimmed V and J ends, which lost 4 bases and 3 bases, there was a span of 4 bases. Looked up from germline, CDR1 is WSHSY and CDR2 is SAAADI. The CDR3 region has the DNA TGCGCCAGCAGTGGTTACTACGAGCAGTACTTC. Translating it yields CASSGYYEQYF.

CDR3 region: CASSKQGGDSPLHF. CDR3 DNA: TGTGCCAGCAGCAAACAGGGAGGGGATTCACCCCTCCACTTT. The chain recombines TRBV5-4 with TRBJ1-6; weak D call: TRBD1 (6 bases). CDR3 length equals 14 residues. V was cut by 4 bases and J by 8 bases, with 13 bases left in between. CDR1 and CDR2 from the germline V gene are SGHNT and YYREEE (reference sequence). Together with reference TRBV5-4 and TRBJ1-6, the CDR3 gives the full variable domain: ETGVTQSPTHLIKTRGQQVTLRCSSQSGHNTVSWYQQALGQGPQFIFQYYREEENGRGNFPPRFSGLQFPNYSSELNVNALELDDSALYLCASSKQGGDSPLHFGNGTRLTVT.